This T cell receptor (beta chain) was identified during a study of CD8 T cells in Susac syndrome. TCR beta sequencing covered blood CD8+ and CD4+ T cells. Reverse transcription of roughly 0.5 to 1 ug RNA was performed with random hexamers. TCRdb itself ran the immunoSEQ multiplex PCR reads through MiXCR, one entry per CDR3 protein. The top ten clones hold around 0.087% of a sample with 160,000 or so distinct CDR3 sequences, about 90% of them seen once. There are 14 residues in the CDR3. The ends were cut back, 3 bases at V and 5 bases at J, with 16 bases in the middle. The germline CDR1 and CDR2 sequences are DFQATT and SNEGSKA (reference sequence).

Sequencing was carried out using CD4+ T cells from PBMCs. This sequence was found in a human donor in good health. The rearrangement links TRBV20-1 to TRBJ1-2; D not certain. The CDR3 region is CSARGVLGEYGYTF. The CDR3 nucleotides read TGCAGTGCTAGGGGAGTCCTAGGAGAATATGGCTACACCTTC.